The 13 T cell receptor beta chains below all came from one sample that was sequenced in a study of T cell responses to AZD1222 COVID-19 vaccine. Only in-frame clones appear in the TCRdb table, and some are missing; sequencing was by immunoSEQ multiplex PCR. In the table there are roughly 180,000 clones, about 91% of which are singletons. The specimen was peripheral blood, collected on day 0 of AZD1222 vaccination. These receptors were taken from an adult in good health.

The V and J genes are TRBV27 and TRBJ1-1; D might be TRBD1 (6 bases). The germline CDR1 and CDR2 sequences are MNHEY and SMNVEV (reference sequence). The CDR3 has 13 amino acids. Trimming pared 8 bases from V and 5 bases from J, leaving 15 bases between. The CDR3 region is CASRDILGTEAFF. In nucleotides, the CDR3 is TGTGCCAGCCGGGACATCCTGGGAACTGAAGCTTTCTTT.

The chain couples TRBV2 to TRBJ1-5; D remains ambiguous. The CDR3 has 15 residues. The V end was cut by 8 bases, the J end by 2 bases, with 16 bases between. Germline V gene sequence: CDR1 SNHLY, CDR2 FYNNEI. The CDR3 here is CASGEEPHGNQPQHF. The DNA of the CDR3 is TGTGCCAGCGGGGAGGAACCCCATGGCAATCAGCCCCAGCATTTT.

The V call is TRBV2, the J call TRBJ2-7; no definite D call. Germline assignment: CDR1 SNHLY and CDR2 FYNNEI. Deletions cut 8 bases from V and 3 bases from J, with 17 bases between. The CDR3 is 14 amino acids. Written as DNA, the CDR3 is TGTGCCAGCGTACCGGGCCCAGGTAGCTACGAGCAGTACTTC. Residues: CASVPGPGSYEQYF.

CDR3 nucleotides: TGCGCCAGCAGCCAAGAAGTAGTTCGGCAGGGCAACACCGGGGAGCTGTTTTTT. Its protein product is CASSQEVVRQGNTGELFF. The chain joins TRBV4-3 to TRBJ2-2; D possibly corresponds to TRBD1 (5 bases). The V gene's germline CDR1 is LGHNA and CDR2 YSLEER. This CDR3 has 18 residues. V gave up 0 bases and J gave up 2 bases, with 16 bases separating them.

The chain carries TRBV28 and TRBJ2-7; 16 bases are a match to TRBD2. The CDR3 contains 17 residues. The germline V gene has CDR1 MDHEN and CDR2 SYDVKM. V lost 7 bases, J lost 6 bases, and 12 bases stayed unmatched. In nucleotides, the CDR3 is TGTGCCAGCAAACCGGGACTAGCGGGAGGGCCCTGGGCCGAGCAGTACTTC. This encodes CASKPGLAGGPWAEQYF.

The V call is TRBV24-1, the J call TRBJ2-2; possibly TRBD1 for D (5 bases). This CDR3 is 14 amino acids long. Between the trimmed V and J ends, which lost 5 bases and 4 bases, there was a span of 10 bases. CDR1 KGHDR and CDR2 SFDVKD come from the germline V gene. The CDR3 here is CATSAQGFTGELFF. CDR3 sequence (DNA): TGTGCCACCAGTGCGCAGGGATTCACCGGGGAGCTGTTTTTT.

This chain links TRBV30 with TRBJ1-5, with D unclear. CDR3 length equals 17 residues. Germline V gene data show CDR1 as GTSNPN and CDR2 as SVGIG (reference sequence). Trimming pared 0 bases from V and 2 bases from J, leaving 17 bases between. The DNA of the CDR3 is TGTGCCTGGAGTGTAAAGACGGGTGTGTGGGGCAATCAGCCCCAGCATTTT. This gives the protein CAWSVKTGVWGNQPQHF.

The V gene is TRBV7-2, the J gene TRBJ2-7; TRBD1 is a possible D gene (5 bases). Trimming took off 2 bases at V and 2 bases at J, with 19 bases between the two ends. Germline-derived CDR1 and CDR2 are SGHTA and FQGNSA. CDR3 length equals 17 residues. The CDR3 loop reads CASSLYGRQSRAYEQYF. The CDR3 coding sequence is TGTGCCAGCAGCTTATACGGCCGACAGTCTAGGGCCTACGAGCAGTACTTC.

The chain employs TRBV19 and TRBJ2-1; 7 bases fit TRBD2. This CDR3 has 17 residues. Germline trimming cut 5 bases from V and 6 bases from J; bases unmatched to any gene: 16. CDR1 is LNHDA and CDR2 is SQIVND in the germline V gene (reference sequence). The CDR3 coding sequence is TGTGCCAGTAGTCCGCAGCTCCGGGACTATCTGGGCAATGAGCAGTTCTTC. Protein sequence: CASSPQLRDYLGNEQFF.

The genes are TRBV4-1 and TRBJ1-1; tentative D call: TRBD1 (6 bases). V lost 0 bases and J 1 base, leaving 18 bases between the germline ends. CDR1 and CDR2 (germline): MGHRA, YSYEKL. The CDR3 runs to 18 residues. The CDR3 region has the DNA TGCGCCAGCAGCCAAGATGGGTTTTTTGCCAGGGGGAACACTGAAGCTTTCTTT. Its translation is CASSQDGFFARGNTEAFF.

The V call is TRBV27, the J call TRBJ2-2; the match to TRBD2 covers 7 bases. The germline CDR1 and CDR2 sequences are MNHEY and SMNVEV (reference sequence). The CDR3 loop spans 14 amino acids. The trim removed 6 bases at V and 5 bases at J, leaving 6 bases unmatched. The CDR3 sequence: CASRIGEGTGELFF. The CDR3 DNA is TGTGCCAGCAGGATAGGGGAGGGGACCGGGGAGCTGTTTTTT.

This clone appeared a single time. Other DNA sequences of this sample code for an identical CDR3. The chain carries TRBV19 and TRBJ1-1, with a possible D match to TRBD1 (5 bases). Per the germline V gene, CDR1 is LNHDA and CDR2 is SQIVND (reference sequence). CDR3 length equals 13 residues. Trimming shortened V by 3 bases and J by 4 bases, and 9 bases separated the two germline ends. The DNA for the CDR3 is TGTGCCAGTAGTATTCAGGGAATCACTGAAGCTTTCTTT. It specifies CASSIQGITEAFF.

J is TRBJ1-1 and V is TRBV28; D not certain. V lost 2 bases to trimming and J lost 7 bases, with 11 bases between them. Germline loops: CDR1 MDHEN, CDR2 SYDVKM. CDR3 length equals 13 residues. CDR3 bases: TGTGCCAGCAGTTTAGGACGGGAAGTTGAAGCTTTCTTT. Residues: CASSLGREVEAFF.